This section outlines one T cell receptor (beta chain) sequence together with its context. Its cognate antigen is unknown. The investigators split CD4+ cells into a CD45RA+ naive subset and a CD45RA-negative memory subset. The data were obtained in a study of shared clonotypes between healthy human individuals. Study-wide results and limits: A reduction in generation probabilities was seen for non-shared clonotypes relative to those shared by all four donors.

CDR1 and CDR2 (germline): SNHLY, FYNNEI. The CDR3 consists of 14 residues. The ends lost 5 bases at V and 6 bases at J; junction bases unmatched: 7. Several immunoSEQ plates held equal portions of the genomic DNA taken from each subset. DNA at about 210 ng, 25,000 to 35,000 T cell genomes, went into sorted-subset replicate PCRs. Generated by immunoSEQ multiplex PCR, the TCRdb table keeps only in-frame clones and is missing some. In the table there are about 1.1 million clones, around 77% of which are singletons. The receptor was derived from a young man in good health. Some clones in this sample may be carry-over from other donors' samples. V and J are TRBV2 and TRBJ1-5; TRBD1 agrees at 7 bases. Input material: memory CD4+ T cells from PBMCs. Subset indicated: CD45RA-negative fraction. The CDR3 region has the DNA TGTGCCAGCAGTTCGACAGGGATCGCTCAGCCCCAGCATTTT. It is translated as CASSSTGIAQPQHF.